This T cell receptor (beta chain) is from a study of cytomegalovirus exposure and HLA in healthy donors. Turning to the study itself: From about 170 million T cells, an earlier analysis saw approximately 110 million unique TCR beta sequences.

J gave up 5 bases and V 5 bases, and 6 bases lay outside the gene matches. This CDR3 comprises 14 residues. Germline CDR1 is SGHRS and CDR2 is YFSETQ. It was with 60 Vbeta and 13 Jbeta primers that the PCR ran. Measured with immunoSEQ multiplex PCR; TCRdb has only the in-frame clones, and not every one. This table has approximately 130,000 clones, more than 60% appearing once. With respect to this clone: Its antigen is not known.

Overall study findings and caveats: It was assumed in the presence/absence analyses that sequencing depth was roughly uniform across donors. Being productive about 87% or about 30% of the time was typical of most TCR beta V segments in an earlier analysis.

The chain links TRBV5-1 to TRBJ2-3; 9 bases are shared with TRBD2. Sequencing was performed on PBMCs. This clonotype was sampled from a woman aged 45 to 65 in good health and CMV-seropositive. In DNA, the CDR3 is TGCGCCAGCAGGACCGGACTAGCGTTAGATACGCAGTATTTT. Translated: CASRTGLALDTQYF.